This T cell receptor (beta chain) was sequenced during a study of T cells in Graves' hyperthyroidism and ophthalmopathy. The table lists this clonotype with many counts. V lost 1 base and J lost 7, with 11 bases in between. The CDR3 loop spans 12 amino acids. Germline V gives CDR1 DFQATT, CDR2 SNEGSKA (reference sequence). Regions amplified from RNA transcripts were the TCR beta CDR3 regions. TCR CDR3 regions were first amplified by RT-PCR with HTBI primers. TCRdb used MiXCR to reprocess the multiplex PCR reads, holding one entry per CDR3 protein. The data show a few hundred thousand distinct CDR3 sequences, less than 25% seen once.

The chain combines TRBV20-1 with TRBJ2-7; weak D call: TRBD1 (6 bases). The source is a man younger than 35 with Graves' hyperthyroidism. Sequenced input: blood. Here the CDR3 reads CSARVSGVEQYF. CDR3 in DNA: TGCAGTGCTAGAGTCTCAGGGGTAGAGCAGTACTTC.